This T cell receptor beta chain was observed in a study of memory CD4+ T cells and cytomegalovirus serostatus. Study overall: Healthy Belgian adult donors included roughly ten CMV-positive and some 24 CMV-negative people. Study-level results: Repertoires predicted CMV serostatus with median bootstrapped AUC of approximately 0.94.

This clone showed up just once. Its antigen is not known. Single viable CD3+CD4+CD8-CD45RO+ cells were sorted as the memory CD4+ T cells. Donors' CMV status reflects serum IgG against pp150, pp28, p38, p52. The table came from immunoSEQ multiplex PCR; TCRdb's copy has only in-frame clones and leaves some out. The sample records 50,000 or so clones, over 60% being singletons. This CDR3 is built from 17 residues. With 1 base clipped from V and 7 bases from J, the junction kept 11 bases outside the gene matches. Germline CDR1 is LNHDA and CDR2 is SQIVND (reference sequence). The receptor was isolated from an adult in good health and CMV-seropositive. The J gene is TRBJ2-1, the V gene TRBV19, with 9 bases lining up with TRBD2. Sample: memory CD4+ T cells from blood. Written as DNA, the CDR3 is TGTGCCAGTAGTATAGCTTCGGGACTAGCCCAACCTAATGAGCAGTTCTTC. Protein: CASSIASGLAQPNEQFF.